Following are 20 T cell receptor beta chains from one sample sequenced in a study of blood T cell repertoires in COVID-19. The assay was immunoSEQ multiplex PCR, and TCRdb's table has in-frame clones only and misses some. The sample includes roughly 410,000 clones, approximately 89% of them seen just once. The sequencing input was peripheral blood. These receptors came from a woman aged 60-75 years with COVID-19, enrolled during active disease.

The chain employs TRBV19 and TRBJ2-1, with a possible D match to TRBD1 (5 bases). Germline V gene data show CDR1 as LNHDA and CDR2 as SQIVND (reference sequence). The CDR3 is 16 amino acids. V was clipped by 1 base and J by 3 bases, with 13 bases between them. DNA for the CDR3: TGTGCCAGTAGTATAGCGGTTGGGGCGCTCTACAATGAGCAGTTCTTC. It codes for CASSIAVGALYNEQFF. The whole variable domain, remainder taken from reference TRBV19 and TRBJ2-1, is DGGITQSPKYLFRKEGQNVTLSCEQNLNHDAMYWYRQDPGQGLRLIYYSQIVNDFQKGDIAEGYSVSREKKESFPLTVTSAQKNPTAFYLCASSIAVGALYNEQFFGPGTRLTVL.

The chain couples TRBV2 to TRBJ1-1, with D tentatively TRBD1 (5 bases). Trimming stripped 4 bases from V and 4 bases from J, with 16 bases between. There are 15 residues in the CDR3. The germline gives CDR1 SNHLY, CDR2 FYNNEI. The CDR3 protein is CASSVQGMKVTEAFF. The CDR3 DNA sequence: TGTGCCAGCAGTGTGCAGGGAATGAAGGTCACTGAAGCTTTCTTT.

V gene TRBV28 combines with J gene TRBJ1-5; no reliable D call. CDR3 length: 13 residues. Trimming pared 8 bases from V and 0 bases from J, leaving 8 bases between. Germline CDR1 and CDR2: MDHEN and SYDVKM. CDR3 in DNA: TGTGCCAGCGCGGCATATAGCAATCAGCCCCAGCATTTT. Translated: CASAAYSNQPQHF.

This chain uses TRBV5-1 with TRBJ1-3, with 8 bases identical to TRBD1. The V segment lost 4 bases and the J segment 0 bases; nucleotides outside the gene matches: 3. The germline gives CDR1 SGHRS, CDR2 YFSETQ. The CDR3 runs to 15 residues. Written as DNA, the CDR3 is TGCGCCAGCAGCCGGGGGACAGGCTCTGGAAACACCATATATTTT. Encoded protein: CASSRGTGSGNTIYF.

The rearrangement uses TRBV7-9 and TRBJ2-7; 9 bases fit TRBD1. The V segment lost 5 bases and the J segment 4 bases; nucleotides outside the gene matches: 6. The length of the CDR3 is 14 residues. The germline gives CDR1 SEHNR, CDR2 FQNEAQ (reference sequence). The chain's CDR3 is CASSPDRGLYEQYF. The CDR3, as DNA: TGTGCCAGCAGCCCAGACAGGGGGTTATACGAGCAGTACTTC.

The V gene is TRBV19, the J gene TRBJ1-2; the D gene is possibly TRBD1 (5 bases). V was shortened by 3 bases and J by 4 bases, with 12 bases between the two germline ends. This CDR3 has 14 amino acids. The germline V gene encodes CDR1 LNHDA and CDR2 SQIVND (reference sequence). This CDR3 reads CASSMAGRGYGYTF. The CDR3, as DNA: TGTGCCAGTAGTATGGCAGGGCGAGGCTATGGCTACACCTTC.

The V gene is TRBV7-9, the J gene TRBJ2-3; 7 nucleotides match TRBD2. The CDR3 length is 15 residues. The germline CDR1 and CDR2 sequences are SEHNR and FQNEAQ (reference sequence). Trimming at V came to 4 bases and at J to 6 bases, leaving 10 bases not matched to a gene. The CDR3 protein is CASSSPGLPQDTQYF. CDR3 coding DNA: TGTGCCAGCAGCTCCCCGGGACTACCCCAGGATACGCAGTATTTT.

The chain is built from TRBV7-9 and TRBJ2-7; possible D gene TRBD1, 5 bases. Trimming removed 5 bases at V and 0 bases at J, with 14 bases between. Germline-derived CDR1 and CDR2 are SEHNR and FQNEAQ (reference sequence). The CDR3 is 15 residues long. CDR3 amino acids: CASSPKGAHSYEQYF. As DNA, the CDR3 is TGTGCCAGCAGCCCCAAAGGGGCCCACTCCTACGAGCAGTACTTC.

The rearrangement links TRBV5-1 to TRBJ2-5, with 8 bases that match TRBD2. Germline loops: CDR1 SGHRS, CDR2 YFSETQ. With V trimmed by 2 bases and J by 2 bases, 5 bases remained unmatched. The CDR3 is made up of 15 amino acids. CDR3 region: CASSFTSGAQETQYF. In DNA form, the CDR3 reads TGCGCCAGCAGCTTTACTAGCGGTGCGCAAGAGACCCAGTACTTC.

This clone has just a few counts. The chain employs TRBV24-1 and TRBJ1-3; D not certain. The V gene lost 7 bases and the J gene lost 0 bases, with 9 bases spanning the gap. Germline V gene sequence: CDR1 KGHDR, CDR2 SFDVKD. The CDR3 consists of 14 residues. The CDR3 sequence: CATRESGSGNTIYF. As DNA, the CDR3 is TGTGCCACCAGGGAAAGCGGCTCTGGAAACACCATATATTTT.

This sequence joins TRBV5-6 and TRBJ2-1, with 7 bases matching TRBD2. J gave up 7 bases and V 4 bases, and 17 bases lay outside the gene matches. There are 17 residues in the CDR3. The germline V gene encodes CDR1 SGHDT and CDR2 YYEEEE. The CDR3 bases are TGTGCCAGCAGCACCCGGGGGAGGGAGCCCGGCCGGAATGAGCAGTTCTTC. Translating gives CASSTRGREPGRNEQFF.

The chain employs TRBV6-5 and TRBJ2-7, with 8 bases that match TRBD1. J was trimmed by 7 bases and V by 6 bases; bases with no gene match: 8. Per germline, CDR1 MNHEY and CDR2 SVGAGI. The CDR3 is 13 amino acids. CDR3 sequence: CASRATGVEEQYF. The CDR3 DNA sequence: TGTGCCAGCAGGGCGACAGGGGTAGAAGAGCAGTACTTC.

The chain joins TRBV24-1 to TRBJ2-1; 8 nucleotides align to TRBD2. J gave up 5 bases and V 5 bases, and 13 bases lay outside the gene matches. This CDR3 spans 17 amino acids. CDR1 KGHDR and CDR2 SFDVKD come from the germline V gene. This chain's CDR3 is CATSGGGFGTRNNEQFF. CDR3 in DNA: TGTGCCACCAGTGGGGGGGGGTTCGGGACTAGAAACAATGAGCAGTTCTTC.

The genes are TRBV24-1 and TRBJ1-5; 8 bases fit TRBD1. CDR1 and CDR2 from the germline V gene are KGHDR and SFDVKD. J lost 6 bases, V lost 4 bases, and 7 bases had no gene match. The CDR3 spans 15 residues. In DNA, the CDR3 is TGTGCCACCAGTGACCCTGGACAGGGCTGTCAGCCCCAGCATTTT. Its protein is CATSDPGQGCQPQHF.

This chain connects TRBV18 to TRBJ1-6; TRBD1 aligns across 8 bases. J was trimmed by 8 bases and V by 3 bases; bases with no gene match: 3. The CDR3 is made up of 14 amino acids. Germline loops: CDR1 KGHSH, CDR2 LQKENI. DNA of the CDR3: TGTGCCAGCTCACCTATACAGGGGGATTCACCCCTCCACTTT. It codes for CASSPIQGDSPLHF.

The V and J genes are TRBV6-1 and TRBJ2-7; D perhaps matches TRBD1 (6 bases). The V end lost 0 bases, the J end lost 1 base, and 13 bases lay between the germline ends. The germline gives CDR1 MNHNS, CDR2 SASEGT. The CDR3 is made up of 16 amino acids. Here the CDR3 DNA reads TGTGCCAGCAGTGAAGCCCCTACAGGGAAGTCCTACGAGCAGTACTTC. Translating it yields CASSEAPTGKSYEQYF.

V and J are TRBV6-5 and TRBJ1-6; a possible D gene is TRBD1 (5 bases). V was pared by 6 bases and J by 9 bases, with 18 bases between. CDR3 size: 15 residues. Per the germline V gene, CDR1 is MNHEY and CDR2 is SVGAGI. For the CDR3, the DNA is TGTGCCAGCAGATCCTCCGGGACCGGGGGTTCACCCCTCCACTTT. Residues: CASRSSGTGGSPLHF.

The chain carries TRBV5-3 and TRBJ1-6; TRBD1 matches at 8 bases. TRBV5-3 qualifies as an ORF whose function is uncertain. This CDR3 has 18 amino acids. V gave up 0 bases and J gave up 0 bases; unmatched junction bases: 5. The CDR3 DNA reads as TGTGCCAGAAGCTTGGGGGACAGGAGGGTCTCCTATAATTCACCCCTCCACTTT. Its protein product is CARSLGDRRVSYNSPLHF.

CDR3 loop: CASSLAYGNTIYF. In nucleotides, the CDR3 is TGTGCCAGCAGCTTGGCCTATGGAAACACCATATATTTT. This sequence joins TRBV5-4 and TRBJ1-3; D is uncertain. The CDR3 contains 13 residues. Germline CDR1 reads SGHNT; CDR2 reads YYREEE (reference sequence). V lost 0 bases and J lost 3, with 4 bases in between.

This chain connects TRBV12-3 or TRBV12-4 to TRBJ2-7; D not resolved. The CDR3 extends over 11 amino acids. V gave up 6 bases and J gave up 3 bases, with 6 bases separating them. The DNA for the CDR3 is TGTGCCAGCAGCCTTAACTACGAGCAGTACTTC. As protein: CASSLNYEQYF.